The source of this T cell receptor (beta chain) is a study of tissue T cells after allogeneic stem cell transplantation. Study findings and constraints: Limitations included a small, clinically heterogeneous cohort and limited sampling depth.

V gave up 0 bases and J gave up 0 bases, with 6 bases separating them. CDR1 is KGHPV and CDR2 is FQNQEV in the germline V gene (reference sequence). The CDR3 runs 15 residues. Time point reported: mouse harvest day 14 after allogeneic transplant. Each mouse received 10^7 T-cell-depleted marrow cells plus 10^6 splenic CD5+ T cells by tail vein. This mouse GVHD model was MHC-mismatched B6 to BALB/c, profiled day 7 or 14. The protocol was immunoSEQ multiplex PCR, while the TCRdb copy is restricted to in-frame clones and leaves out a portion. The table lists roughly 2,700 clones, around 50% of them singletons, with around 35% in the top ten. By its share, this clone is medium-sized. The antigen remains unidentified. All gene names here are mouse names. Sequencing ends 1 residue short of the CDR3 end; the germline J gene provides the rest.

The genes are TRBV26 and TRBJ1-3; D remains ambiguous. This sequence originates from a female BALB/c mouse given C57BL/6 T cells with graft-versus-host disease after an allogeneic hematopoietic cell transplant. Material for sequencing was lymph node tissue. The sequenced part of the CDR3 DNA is TGTGCCAGCAGTCTGTCGACAAATTCTGGAAATACGCTCTAT. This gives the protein CASSLSTNSGNTLY. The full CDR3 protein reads CASSLSTNSGNTLYF.